What follows are 20 T cell receptor beta chains derived from one specimen sequenced in a study of blood T cell repertoires in COVID-19. The data were produced by immunoSEQ multiplex PCR, yet TCRdb's version contains in-frame clones alone and is incomplete. The table lists around 160,000 clones, about four fifths of them singletons, with roughly 8% in the top ten. Sequencing used peripheral blood. These receptors were taken from a human donor with acute or convalescent COVID-19. The donor label of this sample is uncertain.

The chain has TRBV27 and TRBJ1-1; D perhaps matches TRBD1 (5 bases). Germline V CDR1 and CDR2: MNHEY, SMNVEV (reference sequence). V was cut by 8 bases and J by 5 bases, with 18 bases left in between. The CDR3 runs 14 residues. The DNA for the CDR3 is TGTGCCAGCTTCCCCTACGGGGGGTCAACTGAAGCTTTCTTT. Translating it yields CASFPYGGSTEAFF.

The chain couples TRBV7-9 to TRBJ2-1; possibly TRBD1 for D (6 bases). Trimming removed 5 bases at V and 8 bases at J, with 22 bases between. This CDR3 has 16 residues. In germline, CDR1 is SEHNR, CDR2 FQNEAQ (reference sequence). In DNA, the CDR3 is TGTGCCAGCAGCCCCTACAGGGATCCTAGTGTCCATGAGCAGTTCTTC. It yields the protein CASSPYRDPSVHEQFF.

A word on this clone: The sample contains more than one DNA sequence encoding this CDR3. The chain has TRBV5-1 and TRBJ1-3, with D hard to call. This CDR3 has 14 amino acids. Germline CDR1 reads SGHRS; CDR2 reads YFSETQ. V lost 1 base and J lost 1, with 6 bases in between. CDR3 protein: CASSLSGSGNTIYF. CDR3 sequence (DNA): TGCGCCAGCAGCTTGTCGGGGTCTGGAAACACCATATATTTT. The full variable domain, its missing parts supplied by reference TRBV5-1 and TRBJ1-3, is KAGVTQTPRYLIKTRGQQVTLSCSPISGHRSVSWYQQTPGQGLQFLFEYFSETQRNKGNFPGRFSGRQFSNSRSEMNVSTLELGDSALYLCASSLSGSGNTIYFGEGSWLTVV.

A word on this clone: A much larger clone is a single base away; this may be a read error. Other DNA sequences in this sample translate to the same CDR3. This rearrangement joins TRBV12-3 or TRBV12-4 to TRBJ1-1; 7 nucleotides line up with TRBD1. J gave up 4 bases and V 6 bases, and 2 bases lay outside the gene matches. This CDR3 comprises 12 residues. The CDR3 loop reads CASSQGGTEAFF. DNA of the CDR3: TGTGCCAGCAGCCAGGGGGGCACTGAAGCTTTCTTT.

The rearrangement uses TRBV27 and TRBJ2-2; weak D call: TRBD2 (7 bases). Per the germline V gene, CDR1 is MNHEY and CDR2 is SMNVEV (reference sequence). The germline V and J ends were trimmed by 4 bases and 2 bases, with 17 bases remaining between them. CDR3 length: 17 residues. In DNA, the CDR3 is TGTGCCAGCAGTTATTCTCATGGGGGGGCCAACACCGGGGAGCTGTTTTTT. Protein: CASSYSHGGANTGELFF.

The chain couples TRBV4-2 to TRBJ1-5; no clear D gene. The CDR3 spans 16 residues. In germline, CDR1 is LGHNA, CDR2 YNFKEQ. The V end was cut by 1 base, the J end by 2 bases, with 12 bases between. CDR3 residues: CASSQGDTYGNQPQHF. CDR3 sequence (DNA): TGTGCCAGCAGCCAAGGAGACACCTATGGCAATCAGCCCCAGCATTTT.

The CDR3 is CASARGDTEAFF. CDR3 sequence (DNA): TGTGCCAGCGCACGGGGGGACACTGAAGCTTTCTTT. The chain recombines TRBV12-3 or TRBV12-4 with TRBJ1-1; the D gene is possibly TRBD1 (5 bases). V shed 8 bases and J shed 3 bases, with 10 bases lying between them. The CDR3 sequence is 12 residues long.

The rearrangement uses TRBV6-5 and TRBJ1-4; D unresolved. CDR3 length: 14 amino acids. Germline loops: CDR1 MNHEY, CDR2 SVGAGI. The V and J ends lost 5 bases and 7 bases respectively, with 14 bases between them. CDR3 nucleotide sequence: TGTGCCAGCAGTCCCTCGAGGTACCGTGAAAAACTGTTTTTT. This encodes CASSPSRYREKLFF.

The chain links TRBV14 to TRBJ2-3; 8 bases line up with TRBD1. The CDR3 covers 17 residues. Trimming took 1 base from V and 6 from J; bases not matched to a gene: 12. Germline lookup yields CDR1 SGHDN and CDR2 FVKESK. CDR3 DNA: TGTGCCAGCAGCCAAGCCCGGGACAGGAGGATGTACGATACGCAGTATTTT. Translated: CASSQARDRRMYDTQYF.

This sequence joins TRBV27 and TRBJ2-5; TRBD2 matches 7 bases. This CDR3 is built from 15 residues. Germline-derived CDR1 and CDR2 are MNHEY and SMNVEV (reference sequence). The V segment lost 4 bases and the J segment 5 bases; nucleotides outside the gene matches: 10. CDR3 in amino acids: CASSSAGSPRETQYF. CDR3 nucleotides: TGTGCCAGCAGTTCAGCGGGGTCCCCTCGGGAGACCCAGTACTTC.

The chain couples TRBV9 to TRBJ1-5; no clear D. V dropped 0 bases and J dropped 4 bases, with 14 bases sitting between them. The CDR3 is 16 amino acids. Germline lookup yields CDR1 SGDLS and CDR2 YYNGEE. The CDR3 protein is CASSVEGGQDNQPQHF. In DNA form, the CDR3 reads TGTGCCAGCAGCGTAGAGGGAGGGCAGGATAATCAGCCCCAGCATTTT.

This clone was seen a handful of times. The rearrangement uses TRBV24-1 and TRBJ2-7; 8 bases map to TRBD1. J gave up 5 bases and V 4 bases, and 6 bases lay outside the gene matches. Germline lookup yields CDR1 KGHDR and CDR2 SFDVKD. CDR3 length: 14 residues. The CDR3 region is CATSDSGQGDEQYF. CDR3 bases: TGTGCCACCAGTGACTCCGGACAGGGCGACGAGCAGTACTTC.

The rearrangement links TRBV12-5 to TRBJ1-1; 9 bases align to TRBD1. Germline lookup yields CDR1 LGHNT and CDR2 FRNRAP. V gave up 4 bases and J gave up 11 bases; unmatched junction bases: 17. There are 16 residues in the CDR3. The CDR3 nucleotides are TGTGCTAGTGGTTATCCCGGGACAGGGTTTGAGGGAAGGGCTTTCTTT. Residues: CASGYPGTGFEGRAFF.

The chain employs TRBV2 and TRBJ2-6, with TRBD1 matching 11 bases. The CDR3 loop spans 17 amino acids. The trim removed 5 bases at V and 0 bases at J, leaving 3 bases unmatched. Germline V lookup: CDR1 SNHLY, CDR2 FYNNEI. CDR3: CASSPGQGASGANVLTF. Here the CDR3 DNA reads TGTGCCAGCAGTCCTGGACAGGGGGCCTCTGGGGCCAACGTCCTGACTTTC.

The chain links TRBV5-4 to TRBJ1-1; 10 bases map to TRBD1. CDR3 length: 14 amino acids. Germline CDR1 reads SGHNT; CDR2 reads YYREEE (reference sequence). V was clipped by 4 bases and J by 4 bases; unmatched bases: 4. CDR3 residues: CASSVRDRGTEAFF. The CDR3 DNA sequence: TGTGCCAGCAGCGTCCGGGACAGGGGCACTGAAGCTTTCTTT.

The chain combines TRBV5-1 with TRBJ2-1; 11 nucleotides align to TRBD1. After removal of 5 bases from V and 6 bases from J, the junction contained 7 bases not matched to a gene. The CDR3 has 15 amino acids. Germline-derived CDR1 and CDR2 are SGHRS and YFSETQ. The CDR3 loop reads CASSSAGQGGNEQFF. CDR3 DNA sequence: TGCGCCAGCAGTTCGGCGGGACAGGGGGGCAATGAGCAGTTCTTC.

The rearrangement uses TRBV9 and TRBJ2-7; D is unclear. The CDR3 consists of 15 residues. In germline, CDR1 is SGDLS, CDR2 YYNGEE. V was clipped by 4 bases and J by 3 bases, with 17 bases between them. CDR3 in DNA: TGTGCCAGCAGCCTACAGCCGACGTACGACTACGAGCAGTACTTC. Its protein is CASSLQPTYDYEQYF.

There are a few counts of this clone. The sample carries other DNA sequences with the same CDR3. V usage is TRBV5-1 and J usage is TRBJ1-1; TRBD1 is a possible D gene (5 bases). The ends were cut back, 0 bases at V and 3 bases at J, with 9 bases in the middle. Germline CDR1 is SGHRS and CDR2 is YFSETQ. The CDR3 has 14 amino acids. The CDR3 here is CASSLEGRDTEAFF. The CDR3 coding sequence is TGCGCCAGCAGCTTGGAGGGGCGAGACACTGAAGCTTTCTTT. The full variable domain, completed using reference TRBV5-1 and TRBJ1-1, is KAGVTQTPRYLIKTRGQQVTLSCSPISGHRSVSWYQQTPGQGLQFLFEYFSETQRNKGNFPGRFSGRQFSNSRSEMNVSTLELGDSALYLCASSLEGRDTEAFFGQGTRLTVV.

The V and J genes are TRBV7-3 and TRBJ1-2, with D possibly matching TRBD1 (5 bases). V was pared by 5 bases and J by 0 bases, with 10 bases between. CDR1 and CDR2 (germline): SGHTA, FQGTGA. The CDR3 covers 14 residues. CDR3 protein: CASSPGGTNYGYTF. The CDR3, as DNA: TGTGCCAGCAGCCCGGGGGGAACTAACTATGGCTACACCTTC.

The V call is TRBV10-3, the J call TRBJ1-1, with 9 bases identical to TRBD1. CDR3 length equals 12 residues. CDR1 and CDR2 from the germline V gene are ENHRY and SYGVKD. The ends lost 10 bases at V and 3 bases at J; junction bases unmatched: 3. In nucleotides, the CDR3 is TGTGCCAACAGGGGGCGCGACACTGAAGCTTTCTTT. Amino acids: CANRGRDTEAFF.